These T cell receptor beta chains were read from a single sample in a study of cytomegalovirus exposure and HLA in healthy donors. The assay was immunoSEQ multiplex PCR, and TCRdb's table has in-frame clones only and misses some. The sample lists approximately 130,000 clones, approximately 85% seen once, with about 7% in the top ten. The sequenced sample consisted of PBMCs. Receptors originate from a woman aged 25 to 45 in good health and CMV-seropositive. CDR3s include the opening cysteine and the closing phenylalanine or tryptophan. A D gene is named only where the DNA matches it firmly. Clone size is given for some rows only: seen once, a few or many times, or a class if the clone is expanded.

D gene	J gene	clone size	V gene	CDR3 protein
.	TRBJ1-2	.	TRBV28	CASSFVHRTLVGYTF
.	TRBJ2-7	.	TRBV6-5	CASSRGEFHYEQYF
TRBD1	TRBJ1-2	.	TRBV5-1	CASSPSGQSYGYTF
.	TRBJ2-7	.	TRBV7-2	CASSFIATYEQYF
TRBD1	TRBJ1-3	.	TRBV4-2	CASSQWTGSGNTIYF
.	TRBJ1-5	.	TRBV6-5	CATSSGDSNQPQHF
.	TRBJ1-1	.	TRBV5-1	CASSLAGGVNTEAFF
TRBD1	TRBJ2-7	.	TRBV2	CASSGGQGAVEQYF
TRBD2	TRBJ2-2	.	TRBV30	CAWRAGGSGGELFF
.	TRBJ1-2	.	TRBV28	CASSTPTGPRYTF
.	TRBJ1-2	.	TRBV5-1	CASSPGGNTNYGYTF
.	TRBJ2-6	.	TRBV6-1	CASAGVAGANVLTF
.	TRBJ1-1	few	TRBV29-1	CSGGDTEAFF
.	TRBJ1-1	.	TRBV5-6	CASTRGLLNTEAFF
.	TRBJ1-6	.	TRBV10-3	CASTHPNSPLHF
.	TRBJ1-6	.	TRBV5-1	CASSLEGGVRSPLHF
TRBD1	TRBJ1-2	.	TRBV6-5	CASSLTGSRGGYTF
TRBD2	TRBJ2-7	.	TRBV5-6	CASSLELAGVYEQYF
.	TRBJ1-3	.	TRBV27	CASREGALSGNTIYF
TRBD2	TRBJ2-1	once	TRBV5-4	CASSLGGLAGVEQFF
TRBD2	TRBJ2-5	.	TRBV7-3	CASSSHSGRVGETQYF
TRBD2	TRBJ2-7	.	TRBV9	CASSSGGLAGIEQYF
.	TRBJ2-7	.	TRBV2	CASSTAPLSAQYF
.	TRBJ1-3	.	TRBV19	CASSFSGNTIYF
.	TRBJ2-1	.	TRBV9	CASSVGGTITYNEQFF
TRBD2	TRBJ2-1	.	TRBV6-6	CASSPWEGSNEQFF
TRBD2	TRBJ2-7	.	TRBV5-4	CASSLPFKGLAFEQYF
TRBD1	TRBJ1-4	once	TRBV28	CASSSTGEFGKLFF
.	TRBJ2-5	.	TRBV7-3	CASSPRYQETQYF
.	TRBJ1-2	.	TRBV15	CATSKGGGYGYTF
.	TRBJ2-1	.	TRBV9	CASNSPTYNEQFF
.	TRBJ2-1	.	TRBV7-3	CASSLGPGTASSSYNEQFF
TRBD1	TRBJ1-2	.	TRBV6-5	CASSRGRLLGYTF
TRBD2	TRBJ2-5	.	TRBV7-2	CASSSGLAGGSVEEVTQYF
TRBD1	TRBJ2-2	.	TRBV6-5	CASRTGQPTGELFF
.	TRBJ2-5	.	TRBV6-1	CASSVGDKFSETQYF
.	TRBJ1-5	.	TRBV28	CASSDREAQHF
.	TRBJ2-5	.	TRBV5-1	CASSPGETQYF
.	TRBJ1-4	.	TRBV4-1	CSSSLLAGGELFF
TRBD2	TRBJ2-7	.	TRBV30	CAWHSSGGSYEQYF
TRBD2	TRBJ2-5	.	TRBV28	CASSLLASWETQYF
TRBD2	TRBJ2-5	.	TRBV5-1	CASSILHSGETQYF
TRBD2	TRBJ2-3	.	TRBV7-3	CASSLTSGGDSTDTQYF
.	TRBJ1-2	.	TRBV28	CASSLVGAGLYGYTF
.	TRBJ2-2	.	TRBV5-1	CASRDFASAGELFF